A single sample gave rise to the 32 T cell receptor beta chains below, sequenced in a study of Graves' ophthalmopathy and Graves' hyperthyroidism. TCR beta CDR3 amplification used RNA transcripts. The first-round RT-PCR employed HTBI primers together with the Qiagen OneStep RT-PCR kit. A multiplex PCR was then performed as the second round. A single record per CDR3 protein comes from TCRdb applying MiXCR to the multiplex PCR reads. The table has about 740,000 distinct CDR3 sequences, roughly 40% seen once. The sample consisted of peripheral blood. The receptors come from an adult man with Graves' ophthalmopathy.

This chain joins TRBV7-8 and TRBJ1-5; TRBD1 is a possible D gene (6 bases). Trimming took 2 bases from V and 3 from J, leaving 14 bases between them. Germline V gene data show CDR1 as SGHVS and CDR2 as FQNEAQ. This CDR3 contains 16 residues. The CDR3 spells CASSLIGGRNNQPQHF. CDR3 nucleotide sequence: TGTGCCAGCAGCTTAATCGGGGGGCGTAACAATCAGCCCCAGCATTTT.

This clonotype has only a few counts. This chain uses TRBV25-1 with TRBJ1-1; 8 bases are a match to TRBD1. This CDR3 spans 14 amino acids. Germline CDR1 reads MGHDK; CDR2 reads SYGVNS. V lost 5 bases to trimming and J lost 7 bases; unmatched junction nucleotides: 9. This chain's CDR3 is CASSWRGQGGEAFF. For the CDR3, the DNA is TGTGCCAGCAGTTGGCGAGGACAGGGCGGTGAAGCTTTCTTT.

This clonotype was counted a few times. The V gene is TRBV20-1, the J gene TRBJ2-5; TRBD1 matches 9 bases. The germline gives CDR1 DFQATT, CDR2 SNEGSKA (reference sequence). Unmatched junction bases numbered 8, after V lost 5 bases and J lost 1 base. There are 15 residues in the CDR3. The CDR3 nucleotides read TGCAGTGCTCCGGGACAGGGCGCGCCCCAAGAGACCCAGTACTTC. Its protein product is CSAPGQGAPQETQYF.

V and J are TRBV25-1 and TRBJ1-2; 12 bases match TRBD1. The CDR3 contains 16 residues. The J segment lost 6 bases and the V segment lost 2 bases, leaving 7 bases of the junction unmatched. Germline V lookup: CDR1 MGHDK, CDR2 SYGVNS. The CDR3 bases are TGTGCCAGCAGTGAAAGGGACAGGGGGCGGAAAGATGGCTACACCTTC. Its protein product is CASSERDRGRKDGYTF.

The chain employs TRBV29-1 and TRBJ1-4; maybe TRBD1 (5 bases). V lost 7 bases and J 1 base, leaving 16 bases between the germline ends. The germline gives CDR1 SQVTM, CDR2 ANQGSEA. The CDR3 extends over 15 amino acids. DNA for the CDR3: TGCAGCGCAGCGGGGGACCCTGGAACTAATGAAAAACTGTTTTTT. As protein: CSAAGDPGTNEKLFF.

As concerns this clonotype: This may arise from a read error, as a much more abundant clone is one base away. The genes are TRBV9 and TRBJ1-4; 7 bases match TRBD1. The CDR3 totals 15 residues. Germline CDR1 and CDR2: SGDLS and YYNGEE. As DNA, the CDR3 is TGTGCCGGCAGCCCTACAGGGGTGGCTAATGAAAAACTGTTTTTT. This gives the protein CAGSPTGVANEKLFF. Full variable domain (outside the CDR3, taken from reference TRBV9 and TRBJ1-4): DSGVTQTPKHLITATGQRVTLRCSPRSGDLSVYWYQQSLDQGLQFLIQYYNGEERAKGNILERFSAQQFPDLHSELNLSSLELGDSALYFCAGSPTGVANEKLFFGSGTQLSVL.

This CDR3 reads CASSLVPRGRSREQYF. DNA of the CDR3: TGTGCCAGCAGCTTGGTACCCAGGGGGAGGTCTCGCGAGCAGTACTTC. This chain connects TRBV5-5 to TRBJ2-7; TRBD1 might be the D (7 bases). Trimming took off 0 bases at V and 6 bases at J, with 19 bases between the two ends. The CDR3 runs 16 residues. Germline lookup yields CDR1 SGHKS and CDR2 YYEKEE (reference sequence).

This clonotype was detected ten times or more. The rearrangement links TRBV10-3 to TRBJ1-2; TRBD1 is a possible D gene (5 bases). The V and J ends lost 3 bases and 7 bases respectively, with 12 bases between them. Germline V CDR1 and CDR2: ENHRY, SYGVKD. CDR3 length: 13 amino acids. CDR3 in DNA: TGTGCCATCAGTGACGACGGGAGGGGTGGCTACACCTTC. Its protein product is CAISDDGRGGYTF.

This clonotype was seen a few times. The chain links TRBV7-2 to TRBJ2-2; D unresolved. Germline V gene lookup returns CDR1 SGHTA and CDR2 FQGNSA. This CDR3 is 15 amino acids long. The V end lost 1 base, the J end lost 6 bases, and 12 bases lay between the germline ends. The CDR3 region is CASSLVVGLPGELFF. The CDR3 nucleotides read TGTGCCAGCAGCTTAGTTGTCGGGCTCCCCGGGGAGCTGTTTTTT.

Points on this clonotype: This may be a read error, as it is one base from a much larger clone. The chain is built from TRBV9 and TRBJ2-5, with 8 bases identical to TRBD2. This CDR3 spans 14 amino acids. Germline lookup yields CDR1 SGDLS and CDR2 YYNGEE. V lost 6 bases and J lost 1; bases outside the gene matches: 5. CDR3 amino acids: CASTPGGGQETQYF. In nucleotides, the CDR3 is TGTGCCAGCACCCCCGGGGGGGGCCAAGAGACCCAGTACTTC.

This chain links TRBV2 with TRBJ2-5; a possible D gene is TRBD1 (7 bases). The V and J ends lost 6 bases and 11 bases respectively, with 22 bases between them. Germline V gives CDR1 SNHLY, CDR2 FYNNEI. This CDR3 has 14 amino acids. This CDR3 is CASSQVVGRGAQYF. The CDR3 region has the DNA TGTGCCAGCAGCCAAGTTGTTGGCAGGGGGGCGCAGTACTTC.

A few counts support this clonotype. The chain has TRBV7-8 and TRBJ1-4, with no clear D. The V gene lost 2 bases and the J gene lost 0 bases, with 19 bases spanning the gap. The CDR3 spans 19 residues. Per the germline V gene, CDR1 is SGHVS and CDR2 is FQNEAQ. The CDR3 is CASSLSLLDARATNEKLFF. The CDR3 region has the DNA TGTGCCAGCAGCTTAAGTCTTTTGGACGCCCGCGCAACTAATGAAAAACTGTTTTTT.

This chain joins TRBV6-6 and TRBJ2-7; D is uncertain. Germline CDR1 reads MNHNY; CDR2 reads SVGAGI (reference sequence). The CDR3 consists of 14 residues. Trimming pared 5 bases from V and 3 bases from J, leaving 14 bases between. The DNA for the CDR3 is TGTGCCAGCAGTCTTAGGCGACCGGTCTACGAGCAGTACTTC. Its protein is CASSLRRPVYEQYF.

This clonotype was seen a handful of times. V and J are TRBV7-9 and TRBJ1-1; 7 bases line up with TRBD1. The CDR3 has 16 amino acids. V trimming: 2 bases; J trimming: 3 bases; junction bases outside the gene matches: 9. CDR1 is SEHNR and CDR2 is FQNEAQ in the germline V gene (reference sequence). The CDR3 DNA follows: TGTGCCAGCAGCTTACCTGACAGGGACGGGGACACTGAAGCTTTCTTT. Encoded protein: CASSLPDRDGDTEAFF.

This clonotype was found a few times. The CDR3: CSASRPYDVLTF. The CDR3 DNA is TGCAGTGCTTCTAGACCCTATGACGTCCTGACTTTC. The chain carries TRBV20-1 and TRBJ2-6; D is ambiguous. Deletions cut 5 bases from V and 11 bases from J, with 13 bases between. Germline CDR1 is DFQATT and CDR2 is SNEGSKA (reference sequence). The length of the CDR3 is 12 residues.

The chain links TRBV7-2 to TRBJ2-7; 10 bases fit TRBD1. CDR3 length equals 15 residues. CDR1 and CDR2 (germline): SGHTA, FQGNSA. Germline trimming cut 1 base from V and 3 bases from J; bases unmatched to any gene: 3. CDR3 sequence (DNA): TGTGCCAGCAGCTTAGAAGGACAGGGGGACTACGAGCAGTACTTC. Protein product: CASSLEGQGDYEQYF.

The chain recombines TRBV7-9 with TRBJ1-6; D may be TRBD1 (5 bases). Germline values: CDR1 SEHNR, CDR2 FQNEAQ (reference sequence). Trimming removed 3 bases at V and 7 bases at J, with 16 bases between. The CDR3 covers 16 residues. The CDR3 reads CASSFRGGSGNSPLHF. The CDR3 DNA reads TGTGCCAGCAGCTTTAGGGGAGGGTCGGGGAATTCACCCCTCCACTTT.

This clonotype has a handful of counts. V usage is TRBV2 and J usage is TRBJ1-4, with TRBD1 matching 8 bases. V was clipped by 6 bases and J by 5 bases; unmatched bases: 8. Germline assignment: CDR1 SNHLY and CDR2 FYNNEI. This CDR3 is 15 amino acids long. The CDR3 sequence: CASRPGQGANEKLFF. For the CDR3, the DNA is TGTGCCAGCAGACCCGGACAGGGAGCCAATGAAAAACTGTTTTTT.

In this sample, this clonotype turned up many times. V and J are TRBV5-1 and TRBJ2-7; D tentatively reads TRBD1 or TRBD2 (5 bases each). In germline, CDR1 is SGHRS, CDR2 YFSETQ. This CDR3 comprises 15 residues. V gave up 1 base and J gave up 2 bases, with 13 bases separating them. The CDR3 loop reads CASSLMSRGPYEQYF. The CDR3 DNA is TGCGCCAGCAGCTTGATGTCGAGGGGTCCCTACGAGCAGTACTTC. Full variable domain (outside the CDR3, taken from reference TRBV5-1 and TRBJ2-7): KAGVTQTPRYLIKTRGQQVTLSCSPISGHRSVSWYQQTPGQGLQFLFEYFSETQRNKGNFPGRFSGRQFSNSRSEMNVSTLELGDSALYLCASSLMSRGPYEQYFGPGTRLTVT.

The rearrangement joins TRBV20-1 to TRBJ1-2, with 8 bases lining up with TRBD1. V shed 2 bases and J 6 bases; nucleotides not matched to a gene: 14. The CDR3 is 16 residues long. CDR1 and CDR2 from the germline V gene are DFQATT and SNEGSKA (reference sequence). CDR3 region: CSARPPIGQGSHGYTF. The CDR3 nucleotides read TGCAGTGCTAGACCACCCATTGGACAGGGATCGCATGGCTACACCTTC.

This clonotype occurred many times. This rearrangement joins TRBV7-2 to TRBJ2-7; TRBD1 matches at 9 bases. V shed 5 bases and J 3 bases; nucleotides not matched to a gene: 8. CDR3 length: 15 residues. Germline loops: CDR1 SGHTA, CDR2 FQGNSA. The CDR3 region has the DNA TGTGCCAGCAGCCCCACAGCGGGACAGGGCTACGAGCAGTACTTC. As protein: CASSPTAGQGYEQYF.

The chain uses TRBV29-1 and TRBJ2-7; D might be TRBD2 (5 bases). This CDR3 contains 13 residues. Trimming stripped 1 base from V and 4 bases from J, with 11 bases between. Germline V gene sequence: CDR1 SQVTM, CDR2 ANQGSEA. Here the CDR3 reads CSVEVRDMYEQYF. The CDR3, as DNA: TGCAGCGTTGAAGTACGGGATATGTACGAGCAGTACTTC.

The chain uses TRBV24-1 and TRBJ1-5; 9 nucleotides line up with TRBD1. CDR1 is KGHDR and CDR2 is SFDVKD in the germline V gene. The J segment lost 4 bases and the V segment lost 6 bases, leaving 6 bases of the junction unmatched. CDR3 length equals 15 residues. The CDR3 spells CATSTRTGVNQPQHF. CDR3 coding DNA: TGTGCCACCAGTACGCGGACAGGGGTAAATCAGCCCCAGCATTTT.

This clonotype was counted many times. This sequence joins TRBV7-8 and TRBJ1-6; D is uncertain. CDR1 is SGHVS, CDR2 FQNEAQ, per germline. The CDR3 is 15 residues long. V lost 10 bases to trimming and J lost 5 bases, with 18 bases between them. Here the CDR3 reads CATRRSPADNSPLHF. DNA of the CDR3: TGTGCCACCCGTCGGTCCCCCGCCGATAATTCACCCCTCCACTTT. The variable domain in full, completed from reference TRBV7-8 and TRBJ1-6, reads GAGVSQSPRYKVAKRGQDVALRCDPISGHVSLFWYQQALGQGPEFLTYFQNEAQLDKSGLPSDRFFAERPEGSVSTLKIQRTQQEDSAVYLCATRRSPADNSPLHFGNGTRLTVT.

The chain recombines TRBV10-3 with TRBJ2-7; the match to TRBD1 covers 7 bases. The CDR3 has 12 amino acids. CDR1 and CDR2 from the germline V gene are ENHRY and SYGVKD. The V gene end was trimmed by 6 bases and the J gene end by 6 bases; junction bases not matched to a gene: 5. In DNA form, the CDR3 reads TGTGCCATCAGCTCGACAGGGATCGAGCAGTACTTC. It encodes CAISSTGIEQYF.

The chain has TRBV7-9 and TRBJ2-6, with 7 nucleotides matching TRBD1. V gave up 5 bases and J gave up 3 bases; unmatched junction bases: 10. CDR3 length: 17 residues. Germline lookup yields CDR1 SEHNR and CDR2 FQNEAQ (reference sequence). Here the CDR3 reads CASSGDRAGLGANVLTF. The CDR3 DNA is TGTGCCAGCAGCGGTGACAGGGCAGGACTTGGGGCCAACGTCCTGACTTTC. The variable domain in full, completed from reference TRBV7-9 and TRBJ2-6, reads DTGVSQNPRHKITKRGQNVTFRCDPISEHNRLYWYRQTLGQGPEFLTYFQNEAQLEKSRLLSDRFSAERPKGSFSTLEIQRTEQGDSAMYLCASSGDRAGLGANVLTFGAGSRLTVL.

About this clonotype itself: It is likely a read error, because the conserved phenylalanine at the end of the CDR3 is missing. The DNA is left out, because the CDR3 cannot be placed on it with certainty; the CDR3 is given as TCRdb lists it. CDR3 region: CSVDRSFGT. The genes are TRBV29-1 and TRBJ1-4. The CDR3 length is 9 residues, termini included. In germline, CDR1 is SQVTM, CDR2 ANQGSEA.

V gene TRBV10-3 combines with J gene TRBJ1-2; no reliable D call. There are 12 residues in the CDR3. The germline V gene encodes CDR1 ENHRY and CDR2 SYGVKD. The CDR3 spells CAAGWGGYGYTF. DNA for the CDR3: TGTGCTGCGGGATGGGGAGGATATGGCTACACCTTC.

This clonotype has more than one count but fewer than ten. V and J are TRBV20-1 and TRBJ2-5; TRBD2 matches at 12 bases. CDR3 size: 14 residues. The trim removed 4 bases at V and 5 bases at J, leaving 5 bases unmatched. Germline loops: CDR1 DFQATT, CDR2 SNEGSKA (reference sequence). The chain's CDR3 is CSATSGGAMETQYF. The CDR3 DNA reads TGCAGTGCTACTAGCGGGGGGGCAATGGAGACCCAGTACTTC.

The chain combines TRBV2 with TRBJ1-2; D is unclear. Germline CDR1 reads SNHLY; CDR2 reads FYNNEI. V was clipped by 1 base and J by 5 bases, with 14 bases between them. CDR3 length: 15 amino acids. The CDR3 DNA follows: TGTGCCAGCAGTGAAGGGACCGCCTCCTGGTATGGCTACACCTTC. Protein product: CASSEGTASWYGYTF.

The chain has TRBV7-3 and TRBJ2-7; D is unclear. V lost 9 bases, J lost 1 base, and 13 bases lay in between. This CDR3 is 13 amino acids long. Germline V gene sequence: CDR1 SGHTA, CDR2 FQGTGA. As DNA, the CDR3 is TGTGCCAGTGCTTTGGGCGGATCCTACGAGCAGTACTTC. Encoded protein: CASALGGSYEQYF.

This clonotype has only one observation. The genes are TRBV7-2 and TRBJ1-2; TRBD1 matches 8 bases. The CDR3 consists of 15 residues. Germline V gives CDR1 SGHTA, CDR2 FQGNSA. V was pared by 6 bases and J by 4 bases, with 10 bases of the junction left unmatched. The CDR3 sequence is CASRLTGAPGYGYTF. As DNA, the CDR3 is TGTGCCAGCAGATTGACAGGGGCTCCTGGCTATGGCTACACCTTC.